The next 7 T cell receptor beta chains were all read from a single sample in a study of blood T cell repertoires in COVID-19. This table comes from immunoSEQ multiplex PCR, and its TCRdb copy is limited to in-frame clones, with some not included. This table holds some 220,000 clones, approximately 86% found once. The specimen was peripheral blood. Receptors were obtained from a human donor in a cohort sampled during active COVID-19.

This chain uses TRBV5-4 with TRBJ1-6; D might be TRBD1 (6 bases). This CDR3 is built from 14 residues. CDR1 is SGHNT and CDR2 is YYREEE in the germline V gene (reference sequence). Trimming removed 3 bases from V and 5 bases from J, with 9 bases in between. DNA for the CDR3: TGTGCCAGCAGCTCCACAGGGAATAATTCACCCCTCCACTTT. Protein: CASSSTGNNSPLHF.

This sequence joins TRBV6-6 and TRBJ1-6, with 7 bases fitting TRBD1. CDR1 is MNHNY and CDR2 is SVGAGI in the germline V gene (reference sequence). The trim removed 3 bases at V and 7 bases at J, leaving 9 bases unmatched. The CDR3 runs to 16 residues. CDR3 sequence (DNA): TGTGCCAGCAGTTATTTCCCAGGGGGTCCGAATTCACCCCTCCACTTT. It encodes CASSYFPGGPNSPLHF.

This clone came up once. The chain joins TRBV6-5 to TRBJ1-4; 11 nucleotides align to TRBD1. The CDR3 consists of 16 residues. The germline CDR1 and CDR2 sequences are MNHEY and SVGAGI. V lost 4 bases and J lost 6; bases outside the gene matches: 7. In DNA, the CDR3 is TGTGCCAGCAGTTCCCGTGGACAGGGGGCGGATGAAAAACTGTTTTTT. Amino acid sequence: CASSSRGQGADEKLFF.

The gene calls are TRBV6-5 and TRBJ2-7; 13 bases agree with TRBD2. The CDR3 spans 15 residues. The trim removed 5 bases at V and 8 bases at J, leaving 9 bases unmatched. In germline, CDR1 is MNHEY, CDR2 SVGAGI. CDR3 residues: CASSTSTSGRTKQYF. CDR3 coding DNA: TGTGCCAGCAGTACCTCGACTAGCGGGAGGACCAAGCAGTACTTC.

The chain recombines TRBV5-1 with TRBJ1-1; D perhaps matches TRBD1 (6 bases). This CDR3 is 13 amino acids long. Germline lookup yields CDR1 SGHRS and CDR2 YFSETQ. Trimming shortened V by 5 bases and J by 6 bases, and 14 bases separated the two germline ends. CDR3 nucleotides: TGCGCCAGCAGTCAGGGGCGATCGGCTGAAGCTTTCTTT. Amino acids: CASSQGRSAEAFF.

This chain links TRBV28 with TRBJ1-5, with 11 positions matching TRBD1. This CDR3 contains 16 residues. Looked up from germline, CDR1 is MDHEN and CDR2 is SYDVKM. V gave up 8 bases and J gave up 6 bases; unmatched junction bases: 12. CDR3 region: CASHEQAGQGGQPQHF. In DNA, the CDR3 is TGTGCCAGCCATGAGCAGGCGGGACAGGGGGGTCAGCCCCAGCATTTT.

The chain carries TRBV7-9 and TRBJ1-4; D is uncertain. Trimming took off 5 bases at V and 3 bases at J, with 16 bases between the two ends. CDR3 length: 16 residues. Germline loops: CDR1 SEHNR, CDR2 FQNEAQ (reference sequence). This CDR3 reads CASSPTVARANEKLFF. The CDR3 nucleotides read TGTGCCAGCAGCCCCACCGTCGCCCGCGCTAATGAAAAACTGTTTTTT.